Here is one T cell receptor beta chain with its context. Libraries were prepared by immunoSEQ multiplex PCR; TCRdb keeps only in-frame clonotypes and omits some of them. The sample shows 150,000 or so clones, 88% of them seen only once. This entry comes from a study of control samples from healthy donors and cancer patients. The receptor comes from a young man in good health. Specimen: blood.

In DNA form, the CDR3 reads TGTGCCAGTAGTATAGAGGGACGGTATAATTCACCCCTCCACTTT. The encoded protein is CASSIEGRYNSPLHF. This rearrangement joins TRBV19 to TRBJ1-6, with D possibly matching TRBD1 (5 bases). The length of the CDR3 is 15 residues. V lost 0 bases and J lost 4, with 7 bases in between. Germline CDR1 LNHDA, CDR2 SQIVND (reference sequence).